What follows describes a single TCR beta chain. V lost 5 bases to trimming and J lost 6 bases; unmatched junction nucleotides: 12. CDR1 is SGHVS, CDR2 FQNEAQ, per germline. The CDR3 is 16 amino acids. The source of the sample is a study of blood T cell repertoires in COVID-19. Per the authors' pipeline: From reference gene primer amplification, estimates of nucleated cell counts were derived. Method: immunoSEQ multiplex PCR; TCRdb's copy keeps in-frame clones and lacks some. D and trimming were read from the DNA, whereas the V and J calls and clone size are those reported in that table. The table shows 130,000 or so clones, with around 87% occurring only once.

Sequenced material: peripheral blood. The chain combines TRBV7-8 with TRBJ2-3; 9 positions agree with TRBD2. The sequence derives from a woman aged 45 to 65 who had recovered from COVID-19. CDR3: CASSRGGGGARDTQYF. In DNA form, the CDR3 reads TGTGCCAGCAGCCGGGGTGGCGGGGGGGCCCGGGATACGCAGTATTTT. Full variable domain (missing parts from reference TRBV7-8 and TRBJ2-3): GAGVSQSPRYKVAKRGQDVALRCDPISGHVSLFWYQQALGQGPEFLTYFQNEAQLDKSGLPSDRFFAERPEGSVSTLKIQRTQQEDSAVYLCASSRGGGGARDTQYFGPGTRLTVL.